The 22 T cell receptor beta chains in this list originate from one sample, sequenced in a study of blood T cell repertoires in COVID-19. TCRdb keeps only in-frame clones here, not all; method: immunoSEQ multiplex PCR. The profile shows 250,000 to 300,000 clones, 82% of them singletons. Input material: peripheral blood. These receptors all come from a woman aged 18-30 years with acute or convalescent COVID-19.

The count of this clone is one. The rearrangement joins TRBV11-2 to TRBJ2-7; 9 bases line up with TRBD1. There are 15 residues in the CDR3. Trimming took 4 bases from V and 5 from J; bases not matched to a gene: 9. Germline CDR1 is SGHAT and CDR2 is FQNNGV. CDR3 protein: CASSSGQGSGNEQYF. The CDR3 DNA sequence: TGTGCCAGCAGCTCCGGACAGGGGTCAGGAAACGAGCAGTACTTC.

This chain links TRBV7-9 with TRBJ2-5; tentative D call: TRBD1 (6 bases). Germline loops: CDR1 SEHNR, CDR2 FQNEAQ (reference sequence). This CDR3 comprises 18 residues. V was cut by 5 bases and J by 0 bases, with 22 bases left in between. The CDR3 DNA reads TGTGCCAGCAGCCAAGTCTCCAAGGGACAAATCTACCAAGAGACCCAGTACTTC. Protein: CASSQVSKGQIYQETQYF. Full variable domain (remainder filled in from reference TRBV7-9 and TRBJ2-5): DTGVSQNPRHKITKRGQNVTFRCDPISEHNRLYWYRQTLGQGPEFLTYFQNEAQLEKSRLLSDRFSAERPKGSFSTLEIQRTEQGDSAMYLCASSQVSKGQIYQETQYFGPGTRLLVL.

This chain uses TRBV18 with TRBJ1-3, with TRBD1 matching over 7 bases. The CDR3 covers 14 residues. Germline CDR1 KGHSH, CDR2 LQKENI. Trimming removed 6 bases from V and 4 bases from J; junction bases left unmatched: 6. Here the CDR3 reads CASSLGTEGNTIYF. CDR3 coding DNA: TGTGCCAGCTCGCTCGGGACAGAAGGAAACACCATATATTTT.

This clone was detected once. The chain uses TRBV13 and TRBJ2-1; TRBD1 aligns across 7 bases. The trim removed 2 bases at V and 6 bases at J, leaving 4 bases unmatched. The germline gives CDR1 PRHDT, CDR2 FYEKMQ (reference sequence). CDR3 length equals 14 residues. In nucleotides, the CDR3 is TGTGCCAGCAGCTTAAACAGGGGTAGCAATGAGCAGTTCTTC. Protein: CASSLNRGSNEQFF.

This chain uses TRBV18 with TRBJ1-4; 9 bases align to TRBD1. From germline, CDR1 is KGHSH and CDR2 LQKENI. J was trimmed by 8 bases and V by 8 bases; bases with no gene match: 6. CDR3 length equals 13 residues. CDR3 DNA sequence: TGTGCCAGCAAGGACAGGGGAGGAGAAAAACTGTTTTTT. Translated, it gives CASKDRGGEKLFF.

The chain has TRBV24-1 and TRBJ2-1, with D possibly TRBD2 on 5 matching bases. Germline lookup yields CDR1 KGHDR and CDR2 SFDVKD. This CDR3 contains 16 residues. Deletions cut 4 bases from V and 5 bases from J, with 17 bases between. The CDR3 bases are TGTGCCACCAGTGACCCGCTGGCGGGCAGACACAATGAGCAGTTCTTC. Encoded protein: CATSDPLAGRHNEQFF.

V gene TRBV4-1 combines with J gene TRBJ2-7; 8 nucleotides line up with TRBD1. Germline V gene data show CDR1 as MGHRA and CDR2 as YSYEKL. There are 17 residues in the CDR3. Trimming removed 1 base from V and 4 bases from J; junction bases left unmatched: 12. Here the CDR3 DNA reads TGCGCCAGCAGCCAAGCTGTTGAGCCAGGGGGCTTTTACGAGCAGTACTTC. As protein: CASSQAVEPGGFYEQYF.

This chain uses TRBV7-2 with TRBJ2-7; 10 positions match TRBD2. The germline CDR1 and CDR2 sequences are SGHTA and FQGNSA. The V and J ends lost 2 bases and 3 bases, in that order; junction bases with no gene match: 1. The CDR3 covers 14 residues. The CDR3: CASSLIAGGYEQYF. The DNA for the CDR3 is TGTGCCAGCAGCTTAATAGCGGGAGGCTACGAGCAGTACTTC. Drawing the rest from reference TRBV7-2 and TRBJ2-7, the complete variable domain is GAGVSQSPSNKVTEKGKDVELRCDPISGHTALYWYRQSLGQGLEFLIYFQGNSAPDKSGLPSDRFSAERTGGSVSTLTIQRTQQEDSAVYLCASSLIAGGYEQYFGPGTRLTVT.

The rearrangement joins TRBV27 to TRBJ2-5, with 8 positions matching TRBD1. This CDR3 is built from 14 residues. Per germline, CDR1 MNHEY and CDR2 SMNVEV (reference sequence). V gave up 4 bases and J gave up 5 bases; unmatched junction bases: 6. CDR3 region: CASSYQGAGETQYF. The CDR3 bases are TGTGCCAGCAGTTACCAGGGGGCAGGGGAGACCCAGTACTTC.

The CDR3 here is CASTIGLGDGYTF. The CDR3 DNA reads TGTGCCAGCACCATAGGACTGGGCGATGGCTACACCTTC. The chain joins TRBV12-3 or TRBV12-4 to TRBJ1-2; no reliable D call. This CDR3 is 13 amino acids long. Between the trimmed V and J ends, which lost 7 bases and 6 bases, there was a span of 15 bases.

V is TRBV28 and J is TRBJ2-4; D ambiguous. V lost 3 bases and J 4 bases, leaving 16 bases between the germline ends. CDR1 and CDR2 (germline): MDHEN, SYDVKM. The CDR3 runs 16 residues. CDR3 coding DNA: TGTGCCAGCAGTTTTTACGGCGAACAGAGAAAAAACATTCAGTACTTC. It codes for CASSFYGEQRKNIQYF.

V is TRBV4-1 and J is TRBJ2-1; D ambiguous. The length of the CDR3 is 15 residues. CDR1 is MGHRA and CDR2 is YSYEKL in the germline V gene. V lost 4 bases to trimming and J lost 0 bases, with 10 bases between them. CDR3 sequence reads: CASSPEFASYNEQFF. Written as DNA, the CDR3 is TGCGCCAGCAGCCCCGAGTTTGCCTCCTACAATGAGCAGTTCTTC.

The CDR3 DNA sequence: TGTGCCAGCAGTCCGGGACTAGCGGAAATTAGTGCCTACAATGAGCAGTTCTTC. Translated, it gives CASSPGLAEISAYNEQFF. The chain recombines TRBV7-3 with TRBJ2-1; TRBD2 aligns across 11 bases. This CDR3 region has 18 residues. The ends lost 6 bases at V and 2 bases at J; junction bases unmatched: 12. CDR1 and CDR2 from the germline V gene are SGHTA and FQGTGA.

This chain connects TRBV28 to TRBJ2-1, with 7 nucleotides matching TRBD1. CDR3 length equals 16 residues. Germline CDR1 is MDHEN and CDR2 is SYDVKM. V trimming: 4 bases; J trimming: 8 bases; junction bases outside the gene matches: 14. The CDR3 is CASSSRPRQGGDEQFF. The CDR3 DNA reads as TGTGCCAGCAGTTCCCGACCTAGACAGGGCGGAGATGAGCAGTTCTTC.

The genes are TRBV27 and TRBJ2-3; 8 bases align to TRBD2. Germline V gene sequence: CDR1 MNHEY, CDR2 SMNVEV (reference sequence). Unmatched junction bases numbered 13, after V lost 5 bases and J lost 3 bases. CDR3 length: 17 residues. The CDR3 DNA sequence: TGTGCCAGCAGTACCCCGAAGCGGGAGAGCAGGACAGATACGCAGTATTTT. This codes for CASSTPKRESRTDTQYF.

The chain joins TRBV25-1 to TRBJ2-7; tentative D call: TRBD1 (5 bases). This CDR3 region has 13 residues. V was shortened by 3 bases and J by 3 bases, with 9 bases between the two germline ends. Germline CDR1 MGHDK, CDR2 SYGVNS. CDR3 nucleotide sequence: TGTGCCAGCAGTGACCCTACAGGCTACGAGCAGTACTTC. Its protein product is CASSDPTGYEQYF.

The chain has TRBV2 and TRBJ2-1, with 10 bases fitting TRBD2. CDR1 SNHLY and CDR2 FYNNEI come from the germline V gene. J was trimmed by 7 bases and V by 3 bases; bases with no gene match: 6. CDR3 length equals 15 residues. DNA of the CDR3: TGTGCCAGCAGTGAGTTGGCTAGCGGGAGTAATGAGCAGTTCTTC. Its translation is CASSELASGSNEQFF.

This clone has only a few counts. This chain connects TRBV4-3 to TRBJ1-5; D remains ambiguous. Per germline, CDR1 LGHNA and CDR2 YSLEER. The CDR3 is 16 residues long. With 0 bases removed from V and 3 bases from J, the gap between germline ends came to 12 bases. The CDR3 protein is CASSQDYAVYNQPQHF. CDR3 sequence (DNA): TGCGCCAGCAGCCAAGATTACGCAGTATACAATCAGCCCCAGCATTTT.

This clone was seen once. The V call is TRBV7-3, the J call TRBJ2-1; a weak D match, TRBD2 (5 bases). Between the trimmed V and J ends, which lost 1 base and 0 bases, there was a span of 19 bases. Germline V gives CDR1 SGHTA, CDR2 FQGTGA. The CDR3 has 19 residues. CDR3 protein: CASSLISQIAYSSYNEQFF. CDR3 nucleotides: TGTGCCAGCAGCTTAATTTCCCAAATAGCGTATAGCTCCTACAATGAGCAGTTCTTC.

The V and J genes are TRBV20-1 and TRBJ2-7; D is possibly TRBD1 (6 bases). Per the germline V gene, CDR1 is DFQATT and CDR2 is SNEGSKA (reference sequence). There are 13 residues in the CDR3. Trimming cost V 3 bases and J 4 bases, with 13 bases left between them. DNA of the CDR3: TGCAGTGCTAGTTCAGGGGTAGGATACGAGCAGTACTTC. It translates to CSASSGVGYEQYF.

The gene calls are TRBV28 and TRBJ2-1, with 10 bases that match TRBD1. The CDR3 contains 14 residues. Germline CDR1 MDHEN, CDR2 SYDVKM. Trimming removed 3 bases from V and 6 bases from J; junction bases left unmatched: 2. The CDR3 reads CASSFRQGANEQFF. In DNA, the CDR3 is TGTGCCAGCAGTTTTAGACAGGGGGCCAATGAGCAGTTCTTC.

The chain carries TRBV7-2 and TRBJ2-3; maybe TRBD2 (5 bases). The CDR3 runs to 13 residues. CDR1 and CDR2 (germline): SGHTA, FQGNSA. V was cut by 2 bases and J by 5 bases, with 8 bases left in between. CDR3 sequence (DNA): TGTGCCAGCAGCTTAAATGGAGGAGATACGCAGTATTTT. This encodes CASSLNGGDTQYF.